This record looks at one TCR beta chain sequence and its context. This entry comes from a study of blood T cell repertoires in COVID-19. As for the study in general: PBMCs, B-cell-depleted T cells, or T cells were the source of the cDNA or gDNA that made up the material.

The Seattle site enrolled patients during active infection and followed them longitudinally. Generated by immunoSEQ multiplex PCR, the TCRdb table keeps only in-frame clones and is missing some. This sample has approximately 260,000 clones; 80% to 90% occur once, and the top ten carry more than 8.5%. In germline, CDR1 is SGHNT, CDR2 YENEEA. The CDR3 consists of 14 residues. The V and J ends lost 5 bases and 7 bases respectively, with 15 bases between them. Sequencing was carried out using peripheral blood. The sequence was collected from a woman between 65 and 79 years old with COVID-19, enrolled during active disease. The gene calls are TRBV11-3 and TRBJ2-1; no reliable D call. The CDR3 DNA sequence: TGTGCCAGCAGCCCCAGGATCGGTAGGAATGAGCAGTTCTTC. Protein: CASSPRIGRNEQFF.